This paragraph covers one T cell receptor (beta chain) sequence. Its antigen is currently unknown. CDR3 length: 12 amino acids. The V gene lost 2 bases and the J gene lost 6 bases, with 5 bases spanning the gap. In germline, CDR1 is SGHRS, CDR2 YFSETQ. They ran version v3.0 of the immunoSEQ assay at survey level. Produced via immunoSEQ multiplex PCR; TCRdb's table is partial and in-frame only. The sample lists 20,000 to 25,000 clones, roughly 86% occurring once. These data are taken from a study of long-term antiretroviral therapy in people with HIV. Findings and caveats of the study: Blood obtained between about 2003 and 2018 may reflect older ART regimens.

This TCR was recovered from a woman aged 45-60 years with HIV. The V and J genes are TRBV5-1 and TRBJ2-2, with D unclear. This specimen consisted of unsorted PBMCs, obtained just under 2.7 years after starting antiretroviral therapy. The CDR3 sequence: CASSLQSGELFF. The CDR3 nucleotides read TGCGCCAGCAGCTTACAGTCCGGGGAGCTGTTTTTT.